This is a list of T cell receptor beta chains from one sample in a study of blood T cell repertoires in COVID-19. Using immunoSEQ multiplex PCR, the repertoire was profiled, and TCRdb retains in-frame clones only, with some absent. There are about 92,000 clones in the sample; 91% occur only once, and around 2% lies in the top ten. The specimen sequenced was peripheral blood. The receptors derive from a human donor with active COVID-19. The donor label of this sample is uncertain. CDR3s include the opening cysteine and the closing phenylalanine or tryptophan. The D gene is left open where the match is weak. Size is omitted from some rows. Given values are once, few, many or a class for expanded clones.

TGTGCCAGCAGCTCCGGGGTCAACGTCCTGACTTTC	CASSSGVNVLTF	-	TRBV7-8	few	TRBJ2-6
TGTGCCATCAGTGGTCGTGGGGGGTCCTACGAGCAGTACTTC	CAISGRGGSYEQYF	-	TRBV10-3	-	TRBJ2-7
TGTGCCAGCATCGGTCCTTTGTGGGTCAGGAACGAGGAGACCCAGTACTTC	CASIGPLWVRNEETQYF	-	TRBV2	-	TRBJ2-5
TGTGCCAGCAGCCAATCGAAGGGACAGGGAGTCACAGATACGCAGTATTTT	CASSQSKGQGVTDTQYF	TRBD1	TRBV16	-	TRBJ2-3
TGCAGTGCGCCCACTCTAGATACGCAGTATTTT	CSAPTLDTQYF	-	TRBV20-1	-	TRBJ2-3
TGTGCCAGCAGCGGCCGTCTAGACGAGCAGTACTTC	CASSGRLDEQYF	-	TRBV9	-	TRBJ2-7
TGCGCCAGCAGCTTGTCTGCGGATACTTACGAGCAGTACTTC	CASSLSADTYEQYF	-	TRBV5-1	once	TRBJ2-7
TGCAGCGTTGAGGTAGGGGTGGGGCAGCCCCAGCATTTT	CSVEVGVGQPQHF	-	TRBV29-1	-	TRBJ1-5
TGCGCCAGCAGCTTGGGGAGCTCGTCGGCTAACTATGGCTACACCTTC	CASSLGSSSANYGYTF	-	TRBV5-1	-	TRBJ1-2
TGTGCCAGCAGCTCCTCAGGGGGGCTTGCAGATACGCAGTATTTT	CASSSSGGLADTQYF	-	TRBV7-6	-	TRBJ2-3
TGTGCCAGTCTCCCCTTGACAGGGGTAAGGGATGGCTACACCTTC	CASLPLTGVRDGYTF	TRBD1	TRBV19	-	TRBJ1-2
TGCGCCAGCAGCCAGTACGCGGCAGGGGGCCACTACGAGCAGTACTTC	CASSQYAAGGHYEQYF	TRBD1	TRBV4-3	-	TRBJ2-7
TGTGCCAGCAGATACGGGGGTGAAGCTTTCTTT	CASRYGGEAFF	-	TRBV27	-	TRBJ1-1
TGTGCCACCAGCAAGTCCGGGACAGAAATCGGAAACACCATATATTTT	CATSKSGTEIGNTIYF	TRBD1	TRBV15	-	TRBJ1-3
TGTGCCAGCAGCTTCAGAGGGGGCAATGAAGCTTTCTTT	CASSFRGGNEAFF	TRBD1	TRBV5-6	once	TRBJ1-1
TGTGCCAGCAGCTTAAGGGAGCTAGCGGGCGAGCAGTACTTC	CASSLRELAGEQYF	TRBD2	TRBV7-9	-	TRBJ2-7
TGTGCCAGCAGGGAGCGGGGGGCCGGGGAGACCCAGTACTTC	CASRERGAGETQYF	TRBD2	TRBV6-5	-	TRBJ2-5
TGTGCCAGCAGCCAAGACCCCCCAGGGCGTGGGTCTGGAAACACCATATATTTT	CASSQDPPGRGSGNTIYF	-	TRBV4-2	-	TRBJ1-3
TGTGCCAGCAGCTTGAAACACCTCCCTTACGAGCAGTACTTC	CASSLKHLPYEQYF	-	TRBV5-4	-	TRBJ2-7
TGTGCCAGCAGTGCCACGGGGGGTAGCACAGATACGCAGTATTTT	CASSATGGSTDTQYF	TRBD2	TRBV6-4	-	TRBJ2-3
TGTGCCAGCAGTTTCTCAGAATACAATGAGCAGTTCTTC	CASSFSEYNEQFF	-	TRBV12-3/TRBV12-4	-	TRBJ2-1
TGTGCCAGCAGCCCAAGCGGGATGGCCGGGGAGCTGTTTTTT	CASSPSGMAGELFF	TRBD2	TRBV3-1/TRBV3-2	-	TRBJ2-2
TGTGCCAGCAGCGCCGACAGGGTTCATAGCAATCAGCCCCAGCATTTT	CASSADRVHSNQPQHF	TRBD1	TRBV7-9	-	TRBJ1-5
TGTGCCAGAAGAAGACAGCCCCGATTTATTGATACGCAGTATTTT	CARRRQPRFIDTQYF	-	TRBV5-3	-	TRBJ2-3
TGTGCCAGCAGCCCAAGGGACAGGGACTCTGGAAACACCATATATTTT	CASSPRDRDSGNTIYF	TRBD1	TRBV5-6	once	TRBJ1-3
TGTGCCAGTAGTATCGGAGGGAGACAAGAGACCCAGTACTTC	CASSIGGRQETQYF	-	TRBV19	-	TRBJ2-5
TGTGCCAGCAGCCAAGAAGGAGAGCTGACAGGGTCTAATGAAAAACTGTTTTTT	CASSQEGELTGSNEKLFF	TRBD1	TRBV4-2	-	TRBJ1-4
TGTGCCAGCAGTTCTTACAGGGGGCGCCAAGGCTACACCTTC	CASSSYRGRQGYTF	TRBD1	TRBV27	-	TRBJ1-2
TGTGCCAGCAGCCTATCCCCTTCCCAATTTTATGGCTACACCTTC	CASSLSPSQFYGYTF	-	TRBV7-9	-	TRBJ1-2
TGCGCCAGCTGCCCCCTCACTAGCGGGGGGGCCGAAAGCACAGATACGCAGTATTTT	CASCPLTSGGAESTDTQYF	TRBD2	TRBV5-1	-	TRBJ2-3